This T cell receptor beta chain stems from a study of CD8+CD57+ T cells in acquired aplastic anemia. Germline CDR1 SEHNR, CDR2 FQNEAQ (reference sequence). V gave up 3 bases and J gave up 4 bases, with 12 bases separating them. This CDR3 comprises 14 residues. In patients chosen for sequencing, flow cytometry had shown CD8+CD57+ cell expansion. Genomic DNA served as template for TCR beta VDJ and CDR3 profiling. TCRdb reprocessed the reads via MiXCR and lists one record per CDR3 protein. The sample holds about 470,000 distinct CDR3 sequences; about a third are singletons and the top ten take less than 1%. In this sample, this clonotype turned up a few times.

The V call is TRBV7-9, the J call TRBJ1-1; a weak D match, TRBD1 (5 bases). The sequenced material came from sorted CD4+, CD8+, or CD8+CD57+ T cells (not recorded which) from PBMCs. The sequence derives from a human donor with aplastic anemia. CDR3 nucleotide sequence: TGTGCCAGCAGCTTGGAGGGCGGGACCACTGAAGCTTTCTTT. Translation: CASSLEGGTTEAFF.